A selection of T cell receptor beta chains follows, all from one sample in a study of CD8 T cells in Susac syndrome. TCRdb analysed the immunoSEQ multiplex PCR reads with MiXCR anew, one entry per CDR3 protein. There are under 200,000 distinct CDR3 sequences in the sample; roughly 94% occur only once, and 0.065% to 0.085% lies in the top ten. The sample taken for sequencing was CD4+ T cells from PBMCs. The receptors here all came from a human donor in good health. CDR3s include the opening cysteine and the closing phenylalanine or tryptophan. Fields, in order: D gene, J gene, V gene, clone size, CDR3 protein, CDR3 DNA. The D gene is left open where the match is weak. A row's size may be missing; if present it is once, few, many or a size class.

-,TRBJ1-2,TRBV21-1,-,CASRRHNYGYTF,TGTGCCAGCAGGAGACATAACTATGGCTACACCTTC
-,TRBJ1-1,TRBV2,-,CLSIRPQGMNTEAFF,TGCCTCAGCATACGACCCCAAGGGATGAACACTGAAGCTTTCTTT
-,TRBJ1-4,TRBV7-9,-,CASSANEKLFF,TGTGCCAGCAGCGCTAATGAAAAACTGTTTTTT
-,TRBJ2-7,TRBV2,few,CASRGGTLAYEQYF,TGTGCCAGCAGGGGCGGGACACTCGCCTACGAGCAGTACTTC
-,TRBJ1-1,TRBV19,-,CASSIEGRRTEAFF,TGTGCCAGTAGTATAGAAGGGAGACGGACGGAAGCTTTCTTT
TRBD1,TRBJ2-5,TRBV29-1,-,CSVDRASQETQYF,TGCAGCGTGGACAGGGCGTCCCAAGAGACCCAGTACTTC
TRBD1,TRBJ1-1,TRBV7-6,-,CASSWGQTDYEAFF,TGTGCCAGCAGCTGGGGACAGACCGATTACGAAGCTTTCTTT
-,TRBJ2-6,TRBV9,-,CASRNRAGANVLTF,TGTGCCAGCAGGAACAGGGCTGGGGCCAACGTCCTGACTTTC
TRBD1,TRBJ2-1,TRBV28,-,CASSLGTGVYGEQFF,TGTGCCAGCAGTTTGGGGACAGGGGTGTATGGTGAGCAGTTCTTC
-,TRBJ2-4,TRBV5-4,once,CASSFRRGENIQYF,TGTGCCAGCAGCTTCCGGAGGGGTGAAAACATTCAGTACTTC
TRBD2,TRBJ2-3,TRBV29-1,-,CSVEGPSGSEDTQYF,TGCAGCGTTGAAGGGCCTAGCGGGAGTGAAGATACGCAGTATTTT
-,TRBJ1-2,TRBV7-2,-,CASSSRDNYGYTF,TGTGCCAGCAGCTCCCGGGACAACTATGGCTACACCTTC
TRBD2,TRBJ2-1,TRBV3-1,-,CASSQGPGGADEQFF,TGTGCCAGCAGCCAGGGCCCGGGGGGGGCCGATGAGCAGTTCTTC
TRBD1,TRBJ2-7,TRBV20-1,-,CSASSLRTGIGSQYF,TGCAGTGCTAGCTCTCTTAGGACAGGGATAGGTTCGCAGTACTTC
-,TRBJ1-1,TRBV6-2/TRBV6-3,-,CASLGGRTEAFF,TGTGCCAGCTTGGGGGGTCGTACTGAAGCTTTCTTT
-,TRBJ2-4,TRBV3-1,-,CASSQESRVDVRNIQYF,TGTGCCAGCAGCCAAGAGTCCAGGGTAGACGTTAGAAACATTCAGTACTTC
TRBD2,TRBJ2-7,TRBV28,-,CASSYRGRAYEQYF,TGTGCCAGCAGTTACCGCGGGAGAGCCTACGAGCAGTACTTC
-,TRBJ2-5,TRBV19,once,CASSPTGPETQYF,TGTGCCAGTAGCCCGACAGGTCCGGAGACCCAGTACTTC
TRBD1,TRBJ1-2,TRBV3-1,-,CASSLGTGGPYGYTF,TGTGCCAGCAGCCTAGGGACAGGGGGTCCCTATGGCTACACCTTC
-,TRBJ1-1,TRBV3-1,once,CASSQVRGQINTEAFF,TGTGCCAGCAGCCAAGTACGGGGACAAATAAACACTGAAGCTTTCTTT
TRBD1,TRBJ1-2,TRBV5-5,-,CASSLGQGGGYGYTF,TGTGCCAGCAGCTTAGGACAGGGTGGCGGCTATGGCTACACCTTC
-,TRBJ2-2,TRBV5-1,-,CASSLALRAYTGELFF,TGCGCCAGCAGCTTGGCACTCAGGGCTTACACCGGGGAGCTGTTTTTT
TRBD1,TRBJ1-1,TRBV6-6,-,CASSSGQGSNTEAFF,TGTGCCAGCAGTTCGGGACAGGGATCGAACACTGAAGCTTTCTTT
TRBD1,TRBJ1-3,TRBV5-4,-,CASSELGQGSNTIYF,TGTGCCAGCAGCGAATTAGGACAGGGCTCAAACACCATATATTTT
-,TRBJ2-5,TRBV20-1,-,CSAPLGVETQYF,TGCAGTGCCCCACTAGGAGTGGAGACCCAGTACTTC
TRBD1,TRBJ2-3,TRBV29-1,-,CSVNRQGSDTQYF,TGCAGCGTTAACCGACAGGGGTCAGATACGCAGTATTTT